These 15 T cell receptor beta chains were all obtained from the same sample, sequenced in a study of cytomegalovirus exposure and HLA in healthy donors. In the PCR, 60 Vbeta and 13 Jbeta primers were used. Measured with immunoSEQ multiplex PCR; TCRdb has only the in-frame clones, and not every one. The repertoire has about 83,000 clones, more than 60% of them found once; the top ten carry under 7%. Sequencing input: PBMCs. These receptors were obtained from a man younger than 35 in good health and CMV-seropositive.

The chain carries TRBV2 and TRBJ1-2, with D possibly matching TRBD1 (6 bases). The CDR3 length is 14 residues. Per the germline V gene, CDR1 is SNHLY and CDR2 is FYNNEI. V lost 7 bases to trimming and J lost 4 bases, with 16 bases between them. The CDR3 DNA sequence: TGTGCCAGCACCCAAAGGGGGAGCGGCTATGGCTACACCTTC. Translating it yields CASTQRGSGYGYTF.

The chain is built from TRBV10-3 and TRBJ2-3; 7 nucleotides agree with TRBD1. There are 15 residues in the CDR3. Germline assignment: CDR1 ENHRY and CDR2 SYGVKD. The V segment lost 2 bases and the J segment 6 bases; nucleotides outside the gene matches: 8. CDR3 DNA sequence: TGTGCCATCAGTGAGCCCCCGGTCAGGGGGGATACGCAGTATTTT. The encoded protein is CAISEPPVRGDTQYF.

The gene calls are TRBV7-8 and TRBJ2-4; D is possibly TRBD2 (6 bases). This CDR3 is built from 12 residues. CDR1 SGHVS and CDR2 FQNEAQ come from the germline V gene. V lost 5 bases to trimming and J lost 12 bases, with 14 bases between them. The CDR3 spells CASSATLAAQYF. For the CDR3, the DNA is TGTGCCAGCAGCGCGACACTAGCAGCTCAGTACTTC.

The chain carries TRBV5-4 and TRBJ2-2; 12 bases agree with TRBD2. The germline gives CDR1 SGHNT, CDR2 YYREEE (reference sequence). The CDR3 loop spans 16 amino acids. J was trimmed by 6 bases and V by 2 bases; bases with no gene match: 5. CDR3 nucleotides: TGTGCCAGCAGCTTCCTAGCGGGAGGGCTGCCCGGGGAGCTGTTTTTT. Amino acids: CASSFLAGGLPGELFF.

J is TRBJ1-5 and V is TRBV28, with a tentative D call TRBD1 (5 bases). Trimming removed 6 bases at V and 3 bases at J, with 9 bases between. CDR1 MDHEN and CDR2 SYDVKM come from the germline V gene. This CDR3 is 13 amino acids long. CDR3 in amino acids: CASRDTFNQPQHF. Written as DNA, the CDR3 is TGTGCCAGCAGGGACACCTTCAATCAGCCCCAGCATTTT.

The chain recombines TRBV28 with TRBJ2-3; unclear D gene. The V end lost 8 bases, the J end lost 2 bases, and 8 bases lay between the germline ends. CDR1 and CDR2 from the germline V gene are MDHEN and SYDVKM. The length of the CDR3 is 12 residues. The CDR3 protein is CASSSNTDTQYF. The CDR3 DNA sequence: TGTGCCAGCTCAAGCAACACAGATACGCAGTATTTT.

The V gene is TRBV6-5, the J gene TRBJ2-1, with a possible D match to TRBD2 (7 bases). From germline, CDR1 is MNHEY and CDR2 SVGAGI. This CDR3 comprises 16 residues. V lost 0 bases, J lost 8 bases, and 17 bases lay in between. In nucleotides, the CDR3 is TGTGCCAGCAGTTACTCCGAGGGGGGGTTAGGAGATGAGCAGTTCTTC. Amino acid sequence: CASSYSEGGLGDEQFF.

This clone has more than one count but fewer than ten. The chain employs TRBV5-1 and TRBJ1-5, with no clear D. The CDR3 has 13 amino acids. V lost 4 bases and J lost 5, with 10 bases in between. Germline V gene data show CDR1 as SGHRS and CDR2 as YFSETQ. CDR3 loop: CASSLSGYQPQHF. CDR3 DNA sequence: TGCGCCAGCAGCCTGAGCGGGTATCAGCCCCAGCATTTT.

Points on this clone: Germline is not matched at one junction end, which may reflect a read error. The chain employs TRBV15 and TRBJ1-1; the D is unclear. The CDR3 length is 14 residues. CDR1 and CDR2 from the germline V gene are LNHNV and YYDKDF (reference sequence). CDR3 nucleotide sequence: TGTGCCACCAGTAGAGAGGCAGGTAACACTGAAGCTTTCTTT. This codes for CATSREAGNTEAFF. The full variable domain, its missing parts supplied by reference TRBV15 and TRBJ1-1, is DAMVIQNPRYQVTQFGKPVTLSCSQTLNHNVMYWYQQKSSQAPKLLFHYYDKDFNNEADTPDNFQSRRPNTSFCFLDIRSPGLGDTAMYLCATSREAGNTEAFFGQGTRLTVV.

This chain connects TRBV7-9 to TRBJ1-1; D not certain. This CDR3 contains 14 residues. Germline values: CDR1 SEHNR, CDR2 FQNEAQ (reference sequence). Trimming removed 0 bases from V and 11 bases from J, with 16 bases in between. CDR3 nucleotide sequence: TGTGCCAGCAGCTTAGCTGGGGAGGCTATCATGGCTTTCTTT. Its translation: CASSLAGEAIMAFF. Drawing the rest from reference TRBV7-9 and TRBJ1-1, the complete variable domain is DTGVSQNPRHKITKRGQNVTFRCDPISEHNRLYWYRQTLGQGPEFLTYFQNEAQLEKSRLLSDRFSAERPKGSFSTLEIQRTEQGDSAMYLCASSLAGEAIMAFFGQGTRLTVV.

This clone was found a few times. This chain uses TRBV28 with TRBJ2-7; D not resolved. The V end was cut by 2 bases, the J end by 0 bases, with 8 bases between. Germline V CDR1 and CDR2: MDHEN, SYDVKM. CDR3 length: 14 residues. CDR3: CASSLPGSSYEQYF. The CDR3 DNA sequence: TGTGCCAGCAGTTTACCGGGTAGCTCCTACGAGCAGTACTTC.

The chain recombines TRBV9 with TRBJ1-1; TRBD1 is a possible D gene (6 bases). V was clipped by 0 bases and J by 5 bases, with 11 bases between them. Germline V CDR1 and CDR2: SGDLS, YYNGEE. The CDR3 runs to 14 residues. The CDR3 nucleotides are TGTGCCAGCAGCGTAGCACAGGGTGCAACTGAAGCTTTCTTT. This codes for CASSVAQGATEAFF.

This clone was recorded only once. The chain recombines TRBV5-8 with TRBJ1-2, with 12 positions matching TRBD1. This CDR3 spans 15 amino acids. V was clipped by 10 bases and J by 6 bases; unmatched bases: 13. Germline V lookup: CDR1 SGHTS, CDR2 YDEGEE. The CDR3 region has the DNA TGTGCCCGAACCCGAAGGGACAGGGGGCGGGATGGCTACACCTTC. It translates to CARTRRDRGRDGYTF.

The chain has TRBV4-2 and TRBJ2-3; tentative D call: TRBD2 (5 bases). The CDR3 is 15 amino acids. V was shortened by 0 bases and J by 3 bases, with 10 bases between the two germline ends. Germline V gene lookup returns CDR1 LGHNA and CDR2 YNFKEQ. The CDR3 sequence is CASSQDYEGTDTQYF. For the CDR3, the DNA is TGTGCCAGCAGCCAAGATTATGAGGGAACAGATACGCAGTATTTT.

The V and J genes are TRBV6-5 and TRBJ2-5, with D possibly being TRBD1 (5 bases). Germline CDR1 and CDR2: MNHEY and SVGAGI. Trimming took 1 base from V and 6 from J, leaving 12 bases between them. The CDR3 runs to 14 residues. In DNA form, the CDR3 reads TGTGCCAGCAGTTACTTCAGGGCTGGGCAGACCCAGTACTTC. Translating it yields CASSYFRAGQTQYF.